The 30 T cell receptor beta chains below come from one sample, sequenced in a study of T cell repertoires in cytomegalovirus infection. TCRdb used MiXCR to reprocess the reads, holding one entry per CDR3 protein. The table has more than 150,000 distinct CDR3 sequences, approximately 19% seen once; the top ten hold around 3.1%. The sequenced sample was PBMCs. The receptors derive from a human donor in good health (CMV status not recorded). Some clones in this sample may be carry-over from other donors' samples.

The sample holds a few counts of this clonotype. The CDR3 protein is CASSHPDRLIYGYTF. The CDR3, as DNA: TGTGCCAGCAGCCACCCGGACAGACTCATCTATGGCTACACCTTC. V usage is TRBV12-3 or TRBV12-4 and J usage is TRBJ1-2; a weak D match, TRBD1 (6 bases). The CDR3 has 15 amino acids. V lost 6 bases, J lost 4 bases, and 18 bases lay in between.

This clonotype was counted a few times. The V call is TRBV7-2, the J call TRBJ2-7; 8 positions match TRBD2. CDR3 length equals 15 residues. In germline, CDR1 is SGHTA, CDR2 FQGNSA. The V segment lost 0 bases and the J segment 1 base; nucleotides outside the gene matches: 2. The CDR3 protein is CASSLAREVSYEQYF. CDR3 nucleotide sequence: TGTGCCAGCAGCTTAGCGCGGGAGGTATCCTACGAGCAGTACTTC.

This clonotype turned up a few times. The genes are TRBV12-3 or TRBV12-4 and TRBJ1-4; possibly TRBD1 for D (5 bases). The CDR3 contains 14 residues. Trimming stripped 2 bases from V and 8 bases from J, with 12 bases between. The CDR3 protein is CASSLSGIREKLFF. The CDR3 coding sequence is TGTGCCAGCAGTTTATCAGGGATCCGGGAAAAACTGTTTTTT.

This clonotype was seen a few times. The V call is TRBV24-1, the J call TRBJ2-1, with 14 bases lining up with TRBD2. With 4 bases clipped from V and 7 bases from J, the junction kept 8 bases outside the gene matches. The CDR3 extends over 17 amino acids. Germline CDR1 KGHDR, CDR2 SFDVKD. CDR3 sequence (DNA): TGTGCCACCAGTGACCGGAGACTAGCGGGAGGGAGTAATGAGCAGTTCTTC. Amino acid sequence: CATSDRRLAGGSNEQFF.

The rearrangement links TRBV7-7 to TRBJ2-5; 11 bases map to TRBD1. Germline loops: CDR1 SSHAT, CDR2 FNYEAQ (reference sequence). The CDR3 is 15 residues long. V lost 6 bases and J lost 5; bases outside the gene matches: 8. In DNA form, the CDR3 reads TGTGCCAGCAGTCGGGACAGGGGGAAAGGGGAGACCCAGTACTTC. Its translation: CASSRDRGKGETQYF.

This clonotype showed up many times. This chain uses TRBV19 with TRBJ1-5; D may be TRBD1 (6 bases). V was pared by 4 bases and J by 3 bases, with 10 bases between. The germline gives CDR1 LNHDA, CDR2 SQIVND (reference sequence). This CDR3 has 14 residues. This CDR3 is CASSKTGYNQPQHF. The DNA for the CDR3 is TGTGCCAGTAGTAAGACAGGATACAATCAGCCCCAGCATTTT.

This clonotype was detected only a few times. V and J are TRBV29-1 and TRBJ1-1; D might be TRBD1 (5 bases). V lost 0 bases to trimming and J lost 0 bases, with 11 bases between them. The CDR3 extends over 15 amino acids. Germline loops: CDR1 SQVTM, CDR2 ANQGSEA. The CDR3 reads CSVEDRQGMNTEAFF. The CDR3 nucleotides read TGCAGCGTTGAAGATAGGCAGGGCATGAACACTGAAGCTTTCTTT.

This clonotype was seen just once. This chain uses TRBV20-1 with TRBJ2-1; 7 bases are shared with TRBD1. CDR1 DFQATT and CDR2 SNEGSKA come from the germline V gene (reference sequence). The V segment lost 3 bases and the J segment 5 bases; nucleotides outside the gene matches: 4. This CDR3 is 13 amino acids long. The DNA of the CDR3 is TGCAGTGCTAGTGGGACAGACAACAATGAGCAGTTCTTC. Translating it yields CSASGTDNNEQFF.

This chain connects TRBV10-2 to TRBJ2-1, with TRBD2 identical over 8 bases. After removal of 4 bases from V and 4 bases from J, the junction contained 6 bases not matched to a gene. Germline V gene data show CDR1 as WSHSY and CDR2 as SAAADI. This CDR3 is 15 amino acids long. This CDR3 reads CASSAGGGLYNEQFF. DNA of the CDR3: TGCGCCAGCAGTGCAGGCGGGGGGCTATACAATGAGCAGTTCTTC.

There are many counts of this clonotype. The chain uses TRBV12-3 or TRBV12-4 and TRBJ2-7; 7 nucleotides match TRBD1. This CDR3 comprises 12 residues. The V and J ends lost 5 bases and 4 bases, in that order; junction bases with no gene match: 2. The CDR3 loop is CASSLGQYEQYF. The CDR3 coding sequence is TGTGCCAGCAGTCTGGGACAGTACGAGCAGTACTTC.

Here the CDR3 reads CASSSGTNNSPLHF. Here the CDR3 DNA reads TGTGCCAGCAGCTCGGGGACTAATAATTCACCCCTCCACTTT. V is TRBV7-3 and J is TRBJ1-6; tentatively, D is TRBD1 (5 bases). Germline CDR1 reads SGHTA; CDR2 reads FQGTGA. This CDR3 is built from 14 residues. Trimming stripped 4 bases from V and 5 bases from J, with 9 bases between. Full variable domain (missing parts from reference TRBV7-3 and TRBJ1-6): GAGVSQTPSNKVTEKGKYVELRCDPISGHTALYWYRQSLGQGPEFLIYFQGTGAADDSGLPNDRFFAVRPEGSVSTLKIQRTERGDSAVYLCASSSGTNNSPLHFGNGTRLTVT.

The chain couples TRBV27 to TRBJ2-5; D remains unclear. Per germline, CDR1 MNHEY and CDR2 SMNVEV (reference sequence). With 0 bases removed from V and 5 bases from J, the gap between germline ends came to 7 bases. This CDR3 has 13 residues. CDR3 nucleotides: TGTGCCAGCAGTTTATCGTATTCGGAGACCCAGTACTTC. Its protein is CASSLSYSETQYF.

This clonotype has more than one count but fewer than ten. The J gene is TRBJ2-1, the V gene TRBV4-3; 10 bases align to TRBD2. J gave up 4 bases and V 0 bases, and 21 bases lay outside the gene matches. CDR3 size: 22 residues. Germline V CDR1 and CDR2: LGHNA, YSLEER. The DNA of the CDR3 is TGCGCCAGCAGCCAAGATTTTATAGGAACAACCCCAAGGACTAGCGGATACAATGAGCAGTTCTTC. Protein sequence: CASSQDFIGTTPRTSGYNEQFF.

This clonotype was observed many times. This rearrangement joins TRBV7-6 to TRBJ2-7; no clear D gene. Per the germline V gene, CDR1 is SGHVS and CDR2 is FNYEAQ. V was cut by 1 base and J by 1 base, with 8 bases left in between. The CDR3 length is 14 residues. The CDR3 here is CASSLDPQSYEQYF. CDR3 coding DNA: TGTGCCAGCAGCTTAGATCCCCAGTCCTACGAGCAGTACTTC.

This clonotype was counted a few times. The rearrangement uses TRBV7-2 and TRBJ1-5; D unclear. V gave up 1 base and J gave up 6 bases, with 4 bases separating them. CDR3 size: 12 residues. Germline assignment: CDR1 SGHTA and CDR2 FQGNSA. CDR3 sequence reads: CASSLDAQPQHF. CDR3 sequence (DNA): TGTGCCAGCAGCTTAGATGCTCAGCCCCAGCATTTT. Full variable domain (rest looked up from reference TRBV7-2 and TRBJ1-5): GAGVSQSPSNKVTEKGKDVELRCDPISGHTALYWYRQSLGQGLEFLIYFQGNSAPDKSGLPSDRFSAERTGGSVSTLTIQRTQQEDSAVYLCASSLDAQPQHFGDGTRLSIL.

The chain has TRBV4-2 and TRBJ1-4; 7 bases fit TRBD1. The CDR3 has 14 residues. CDR1 and CDR2 from the germline V gene are LGHNA and YNFKEQ. V lost 5 bases to trimming and J lost 8 bases; unmatched junction nucleotides: 8. The CDR3 bases are TGTGCCAGCAGCAGTGAACAGGGGATAGAAAAACTGTTTTTT. Protein: CASSSEQGIEKLFF.

This clonotype has a handful of counts. The gene calls are TRBV4-2 and TRBJ2-7; the D is unclear. Germline CDR1 and CDR2: LGHNA and YNFKEQ. The CDR3 has 13 residues. The V end lost 0 bases, the J end lost 4 bases, and 7 bases lay between the germline ends. The CDR3 protein is CASSQDYGYEQYF. Here the CDR3 DNA reads TGTGCCAGCAGCCAAGATTATGGATACGAGCAGTACTTC.

This chain links TRBV6-2 or TRBV6-3 with TRBJ1-1; 9 bases are a match to TRBD1. The V and J ends lost 5 bases and 6 bases, in that order; junction bases with no gene match: 4. Germline loops: CDR1 MNHEY, CDR2 SVGEGT. CDR3 size: 13 residues. CDR3 amino acids: CASSDGTGPEAFF. In DNA form, the CDR3 reads TGTGCCAGCAGTGACGGGACAGGGCCTGAAGCTTTCTTT.

This chain connects TRBV11-3 to TRBJ2-1; 14 bases match TRBD2. V gave up 5 bases and J gave up 10 bases; unmatched junction bases: 16. The CDR3 has 18 amino acids. In germline, CDR1 is SGHNT, CDR2 YENEEA. The CDR3 DNA follows: TGTGCCAGCAGCAGATACACGGGACTAGCGGGAGTCTTACGGGAGCAGTTCTTC. This sequence encodes CASSRYTGLAGVLREQFF.

The genes are TRBV9 and TRBJ1-5, with a weak D call TRBD1 (6 bases). CDR1 and CDR2 (germline): SGDLS, YYNGEE. CDR3 length: 14 amino acids. The V and J ends lost 3 bases and 9 bases respectively, with 16 bases between them. This chain's CDR3 is CASSGGGGARPQHF. CDR3 nucleotides: TGTGCCAGCAGCGGCGGGGGGGGGGCGAGGCCCCAGCATTTT.

The CDR3 DNA is TGCGCCAGCAGCGGATACAGGGGGCAAACAGATACGCAGTATTTT. This encodes CASSGYRGQTDTQYF. The genes are TRBV5-1 and TRBJ2-3; 9 bases map to TRBD1. The CDR3 has 15 residues. Germline V lookup: CDR1 SGHRS, CDR2 YFSETQ. J gave up 3 bases and V 4 bases, and 6 bases lay outside the gene matches.

The genes are TRBV19 and TRBJ2-1; TRBD2 agrees at 8 bases. Germline CDR1 is LNHDA and CDR2 is SQIVND (reference sequence). The CDR3 totals 14 residues. Trimming removed 6 bases from V and 5 bases from J; junction bases left unmatched: 6. As DNA, the CDR3 is TGTGCCAGTAGATCCGGACTAGCCCACAATGAGCAGTTCTTC. Translated, it gives CASRSGLAHNEQFF.

The CDR3 DNA reads as TGTGCCAGCAGCCAAGCCGGGACGGGGTATGGCTACACCTTC. It translates to CASSQAGTGYGYTF. The chain employs TRBV4-2 and TRBJ1-2; D perhaps matches TRBD1 (5 bases). CDR1 and CDR2 (germline): LGHNA, YNFKEQ. The V gene lost 1 base and the J gene lost 5 bases, with 11 bases spanning the gap. CDR3 size: 14 residues.

In DNA, the CDR3 is TGTGCCACCCTTAGGGGCGGGAGAGGCAACGAGCAGTACTTC. It specifies CATLRGGRGNEQYF. J is TRBJ2-7 and V is TRBV12-3 or TRBV12-4; 7 positions agree with TRBD2. The CDR3 is 14 residues long. The V segment lost 10 bases and the J segment 5 bases; nucleotides outside the gene matches: 14.

The chain employs TRBV9 and TRBJ2-1; D not resolved. The CDR3 spans 13 residues. V lost 2 bases and J lost 7, with 10 bases in between. Germline V gene lookup returns CDR1 SGDLS and CDR2 YYNGEE. The CDR3 sequence: CASSVEGPNEQFF. The CDR3 region has the DNA TGTGCCAGCAGCGTTGAAGGCCCTAATGAGCAGTTCTTC.

The V gene is TRBV23-1, the J gene TRBJ1-5, with D possibly TRBD1 on 6 matching bases. TRBV23-1 is an open reading frame whose function is uncertain. Trimming left V 6 bases short and J 5 bases short, with 11 bases between. The CDR3 is 13 residues long. The CDR3 spells CASRDSTDQPQHF. DNA of the CDR3: TGCGCCAGCAGGGACAGCACGGATCAGCCCCAGCATTTT.

This clonotype occurred a few times. The gene calls are TRBV4-2 and TRBJ2-6; D assignment may be TRBD1 or TRBD2 (5 bases each). Germline CDR1 is LGHNA and CDR2 is YNFKEQ. The V end lost 1 base, the J end lost 4 bases, and 14 bases lay between the germline ends. This CDR3 is 17 amino acids long. The CDR3 DNA reads TGTGCCAGCAGCCAAGTTCGGGGCGGAACAGGGGCCAACGTCCTGACTTTC. Protein: CASSQVRGGTGANVLTF.

This chain links TRBV5-6 with TRBJ1-1; D not certain. The germline gives CDR1 SGHDT, CDR2 YYEEEE. This CDR3 is 11 amino acids long. Deletions cut 3 bases from V and 6 bases from J, with 6 bases between. As DNA, the CDR3 is TGTGCCAGCAGCTCTTATGCTGAAGCTTTCTTT. It codes for CASSSYAEAFF.

This clonotype occurred a few times. V usage is TRBV10-3 and J usage is TRBJ2-1, with 9 bases lining up with TRBD1. The CDR3 totals 14 residues. V shed 7 bases, J shed 3 bases, and the junction held 4 bases outside the gene matches. The germline CDR1 and CDR2 sequences are ENHRY and SYGVKD. The CDR3 DNA sequence: TGTGCCATCAAGGGACAGGGACGCTACAATGAGCAGTTCTTC. Translation gives CAIKGQGRYNEQFF.

Only a few counts were recorded for this clonotype. J is TRBJ2-1 and V is TRBV7-2, with 8 bases identical to TRBD2. Germline V lookup: CDR1 SGHTA, CDR2 FQGNSA. The V segment lost 6 bases and the J segment 9 bases; nucleotides outside the gene matches: 7. The CDR3 has 13 residues. This CDR3 is CASSGTRPGEQFF. CDR3 DNA sequence: TGTGCCAGCAGTGGGACTAGACCCGGTGAGCAGTTCTTC.